This is a list of T cell receptor beta chains from one sample in a study of cytomegalovirus exposure and HLA in healthy donors. Profiling relied on immunoSEQ multiplex PCR, and the TCRdb table lists in-frame clones only, not all of them. This sample has around 200,000 clones; approximately 84% occur once, and the top ten carry about 0.58%. The sequencing input was PBMCs. All receptors come from a middle-aged woman in good health and CMV-seronegative. Both conserved end residues are part of each CDR3. Fields, in order: V gene, J gene, CDR3 protein.

TRBV2	TRBJ2-7	CASSVFRDITYEQYF
TRBV6-1	TRBJ1-2	CASSEGGQGRYGYTF
TRBV7-2	TRBJ2-7	CASNPTRDWSEQYF
TRBV9	TRBJ2-2	CASGTSGSHTGELFF
TRBV5-1	TRBJ2-5	CASSSEGAKKQYF
TRBV6-5	TRBJ1-1	CASSTGTSNTEAFF
TRBV6-1	TRBJ2-5	CASTIQGQETQYF
TRBV6-1	TRBJ2-1	CASSRDSYNEQFF
TRBV7-7	TRBJ2-1	CASSPGLSGGAAEQFF
TRBV5-1	TRBJ1-4	CASSRGEGGEKLFF
TRBV5-6	TRBJ1-3	CASSLTGGSGNTIYF
TRBV6-5	TRBJ1-2	CASSYGTGTGVYGYTF
TRBV28	TRBJ1-6	CASSPSGQGRRDSPLHF
TRBV30	TRBJ2-7	CAWSASPYEQYF
TRBV19	TRBJ2-3	CASSIVSGSADTQYF
TRBV7-6	TRBJ2-7	CASSLYSGTASYEQYF